The clone carrying this TCR beta chain was seen more than once but under ten times. The antigen remains undetermined. These data originate in a study of vaccination and CD4 T cells after COVID-19. General study findings and limits: Median numbers of SARS-CoV-2-reactive clonotypes increased from approximately 21 to 38 (not a significant change).

MiXCR, run by TCRdb on the PCR reads, gives a single entry per CDR3 protein. This table has 30,000 to 40,000 distinct CDR3 sequences, around 35% appearing once. The time point was: late sampling 161 to 241 days after vaccination in a few convalescent patients. The CDR3 loop spans 14 amino acids. CDR1 is SNHLY, CDR2 FYNNEI, per germline. Trimming cost V 7 bases and J 4 bases, with 16 bases left between them. The origin of this receptor is a human donor who had recovered from COVID-19. J is TRBJ1-2 and V is TRBV2, with D perhaps matching TRBD1 (6 bases). The starting material was CD4+ T cells from blood, obtained about 7 months after SARS-CoV-2 vaccination. In DNA form, the CDR3 reads TGTGCCAGCAAAACTGAGGCGGACAGCTATGGCTACACCTTC. Protein product: CASKTEADSYGYTF.